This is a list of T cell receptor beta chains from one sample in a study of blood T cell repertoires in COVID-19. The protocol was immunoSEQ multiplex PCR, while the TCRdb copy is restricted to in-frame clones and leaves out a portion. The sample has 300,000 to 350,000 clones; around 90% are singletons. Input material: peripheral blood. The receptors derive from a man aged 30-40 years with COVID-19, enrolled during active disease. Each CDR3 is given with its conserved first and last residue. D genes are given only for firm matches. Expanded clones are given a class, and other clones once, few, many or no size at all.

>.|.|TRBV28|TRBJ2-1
TGTGCCAGCAGTGTACTGGGGACTCCCGTTTCCTACAATGAGCAGTTCTTC
CASSVLGTPVSYNEQFF
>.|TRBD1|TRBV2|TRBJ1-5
TGTGCCAGCAGCCTCGAGGGACAGGGGATATTGAGCAATCAGCCCCAGCATTTT
CASSLEGQGILSNQPQHF
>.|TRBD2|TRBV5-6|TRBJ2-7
TGTGCCAGCAGCCCGTCCGGGGGGGCCTACGAGCAGTACTTC
CASSPSGGAYEQYF
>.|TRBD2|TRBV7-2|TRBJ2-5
TGTGCCAGCAGCGGCAACCCGGGGGGAGAGACCCAGTACTTC
CASSGNPGGETQYF
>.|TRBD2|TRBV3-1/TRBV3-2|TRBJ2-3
TGTGCCAGCAGCCAAGGGGGACTAGCGGGGTTCACAGATACGCAGTATTTT
CASSQGGLAGFTDTQYF
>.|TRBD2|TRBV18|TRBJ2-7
TGTGCCAGCTCACCAATTAGCGGGAGTCTATACGAGCAGTACTTC
CASSPISGSLYEQYF
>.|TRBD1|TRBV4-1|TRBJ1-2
TGCGCCAGCAGCCAAGGACAGGGGTATGGCTACACCTTC
CASSQGQGYGYTF
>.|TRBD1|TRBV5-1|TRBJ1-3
TGCGCCAGCAGCTTGCCTCAGGGACAGTATGGAAACACCATATATTTT
CASSLPQGQYGNTIYF
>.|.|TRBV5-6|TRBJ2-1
TGTGCCAGCAGCTTGTTTGGGCCCTACAATGAGCAGTTCTTC
CASSLFGPYNEQFF
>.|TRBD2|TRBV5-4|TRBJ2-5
TGTGCCAGCAGCCTCGAGACTAGCGGAGGAGAGACCCAGTACTTC
CASSLETSGGETQYF
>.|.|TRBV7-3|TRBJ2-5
TGTGCCAGCAGCTTAGATAGCGCGCAAGAGACCCAGTACTTC
CASSLDSAQETQYF
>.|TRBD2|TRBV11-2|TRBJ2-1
TGTGCCAGCAGCTACTTCCTGACTAGCGGGGGGAGTGAGCAGTTCTTC
CASSYFLTSGGSEQFF
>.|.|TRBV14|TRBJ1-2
TGTGCCAGCAGCCCGGACTATGTTGGCTACACCTTC
CASSPDYVGYTF
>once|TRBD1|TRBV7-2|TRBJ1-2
TGTGCCAGCAGCTTAGGCCAGGGGGTTATCTATGGCTACACCTTC
CASSLGQGVIYGYTF
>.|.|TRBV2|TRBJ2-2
TGTGCCAGCACTTGGACAGTTCCGAACACCGGGGAGCTGTTTTTT
CASTWTVPNTGELFF
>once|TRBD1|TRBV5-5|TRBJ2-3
TGTGCCAGCAGCCCATTACAGGGGCCCACAGATACGCAGTATTTT
CASSPLQGPTDTQYF
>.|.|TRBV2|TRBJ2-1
TGTGCCAGCAGTGGGGATAGTTGGGGGGAAAATGAGCAGTTCTTC
CASSGDSWGENEQFF
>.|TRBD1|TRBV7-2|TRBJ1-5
TGTGCCAGCAGCTACATAGGGACAGAGGCTCAGCCCCAGCATTTT
CASSYIGTEAQPQHF
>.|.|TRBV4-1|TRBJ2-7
TGCGCCAGCAGCCAAGACCGTACAGGGAGCCCCGAGCAGTACTTC
CASSQDRTGSPEQYF
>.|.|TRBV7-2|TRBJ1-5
TGTGCCAGCAGCTTGTCCTTCAGTCAGCCCCAGCATTTT
CASSLSFSQPQHF
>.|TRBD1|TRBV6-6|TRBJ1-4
TGTGCCAGCAGGGGGACAGGGAAACTGTTTTTT
CASRGTGKLFF
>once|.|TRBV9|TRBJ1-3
TGTGCCAGCAGCGTAGGGGCCTCAAACTCTGGAAACACCATATATTTT
CASSVGASNSGNTIYF
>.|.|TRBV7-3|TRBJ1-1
TGTGCCAGCAGCCCGTCCCCCGACAGTTACACTGAAGCTTTCTTT
CASSPSPDSYTEAFF
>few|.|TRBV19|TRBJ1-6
TGTGCCAGTAGTATAAACAGCTCCTATAATTCACCCCTCCACTTT
CASSINSSYNSPLHF